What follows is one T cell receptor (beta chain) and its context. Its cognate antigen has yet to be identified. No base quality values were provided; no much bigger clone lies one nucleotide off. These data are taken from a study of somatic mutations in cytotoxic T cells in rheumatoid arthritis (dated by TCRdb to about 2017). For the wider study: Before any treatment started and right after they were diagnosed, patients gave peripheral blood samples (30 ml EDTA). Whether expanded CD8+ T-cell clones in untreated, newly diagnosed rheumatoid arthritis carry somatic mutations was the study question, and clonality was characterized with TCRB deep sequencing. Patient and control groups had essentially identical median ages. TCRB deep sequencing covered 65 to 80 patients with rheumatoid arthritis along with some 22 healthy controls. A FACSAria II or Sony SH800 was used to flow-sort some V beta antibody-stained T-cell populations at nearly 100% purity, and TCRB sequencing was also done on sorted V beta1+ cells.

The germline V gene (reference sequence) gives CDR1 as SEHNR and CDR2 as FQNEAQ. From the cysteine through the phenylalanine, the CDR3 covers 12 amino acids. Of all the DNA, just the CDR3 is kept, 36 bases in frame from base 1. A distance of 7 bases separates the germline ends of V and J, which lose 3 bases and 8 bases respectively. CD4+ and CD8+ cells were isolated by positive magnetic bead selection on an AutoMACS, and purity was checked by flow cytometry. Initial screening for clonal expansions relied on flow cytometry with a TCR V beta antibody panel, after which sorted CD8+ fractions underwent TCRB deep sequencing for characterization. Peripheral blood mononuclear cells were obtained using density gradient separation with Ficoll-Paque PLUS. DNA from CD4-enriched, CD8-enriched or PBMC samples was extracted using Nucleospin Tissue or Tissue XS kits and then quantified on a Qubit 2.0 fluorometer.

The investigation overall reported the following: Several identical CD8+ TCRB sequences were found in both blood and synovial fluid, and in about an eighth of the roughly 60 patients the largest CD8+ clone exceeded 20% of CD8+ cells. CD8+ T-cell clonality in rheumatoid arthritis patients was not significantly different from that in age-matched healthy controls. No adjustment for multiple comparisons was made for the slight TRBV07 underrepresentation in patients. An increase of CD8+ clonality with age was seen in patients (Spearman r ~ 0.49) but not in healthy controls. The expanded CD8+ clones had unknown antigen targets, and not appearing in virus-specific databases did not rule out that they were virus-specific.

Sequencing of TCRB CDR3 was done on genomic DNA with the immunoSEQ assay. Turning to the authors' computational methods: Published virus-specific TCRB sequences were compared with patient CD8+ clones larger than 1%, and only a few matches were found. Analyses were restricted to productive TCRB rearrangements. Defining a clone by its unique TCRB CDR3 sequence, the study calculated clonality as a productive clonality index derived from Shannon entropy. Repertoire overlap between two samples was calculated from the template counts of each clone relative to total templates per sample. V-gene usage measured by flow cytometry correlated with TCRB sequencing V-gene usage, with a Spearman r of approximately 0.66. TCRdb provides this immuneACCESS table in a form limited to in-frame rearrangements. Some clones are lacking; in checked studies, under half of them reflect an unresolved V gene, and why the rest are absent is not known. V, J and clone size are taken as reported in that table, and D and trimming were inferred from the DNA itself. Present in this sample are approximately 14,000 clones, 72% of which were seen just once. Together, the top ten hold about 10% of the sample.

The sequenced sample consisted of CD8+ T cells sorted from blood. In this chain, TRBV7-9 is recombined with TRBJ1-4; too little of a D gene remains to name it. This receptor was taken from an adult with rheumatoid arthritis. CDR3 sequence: CASSLHPEKLFF. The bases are TGTGCCAGCAGCTTGCATCCCGAAAAACTGTTTTTT.